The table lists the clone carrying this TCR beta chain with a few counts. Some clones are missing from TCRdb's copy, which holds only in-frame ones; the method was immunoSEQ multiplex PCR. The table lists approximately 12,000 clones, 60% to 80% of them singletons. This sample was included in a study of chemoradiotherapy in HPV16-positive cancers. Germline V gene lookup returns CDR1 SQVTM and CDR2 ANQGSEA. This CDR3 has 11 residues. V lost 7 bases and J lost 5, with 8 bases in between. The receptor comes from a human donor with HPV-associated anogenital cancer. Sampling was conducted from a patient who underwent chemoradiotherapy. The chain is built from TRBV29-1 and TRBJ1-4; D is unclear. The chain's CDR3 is CSGVANEKLFF. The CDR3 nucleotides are TGCAGCGGAGTGGCCAATGAAAAACTGTTTTTT.